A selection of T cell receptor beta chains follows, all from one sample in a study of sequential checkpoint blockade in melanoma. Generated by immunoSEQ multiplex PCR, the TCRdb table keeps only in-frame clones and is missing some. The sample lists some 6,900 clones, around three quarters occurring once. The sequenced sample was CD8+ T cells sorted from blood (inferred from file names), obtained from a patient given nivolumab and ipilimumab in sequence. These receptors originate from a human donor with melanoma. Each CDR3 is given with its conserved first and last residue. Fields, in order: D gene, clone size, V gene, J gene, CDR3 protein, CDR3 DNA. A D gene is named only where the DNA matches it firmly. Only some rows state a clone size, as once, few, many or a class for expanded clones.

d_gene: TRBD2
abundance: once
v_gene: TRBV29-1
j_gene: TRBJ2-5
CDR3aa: CSVQAGAWGRQETQYF
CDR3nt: TGCAGCGTTCAAGCGGGAGCCTGGGGCCGTCAAGAGACCCAGTACTTC

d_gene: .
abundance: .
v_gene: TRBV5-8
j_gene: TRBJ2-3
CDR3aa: CASSLFGGLTDTQYF
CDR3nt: TGTGCCAGCAGCTTATTTGGGGGCTTGACAGATACGCAGTATTTT

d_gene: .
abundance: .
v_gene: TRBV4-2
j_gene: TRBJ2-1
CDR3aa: CASSHVLGLAGSMDEQFF
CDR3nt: TGTGCCAGCAGCCACGTCCTGGGGCTCGCCGGGAGTATGGATGAGCAGTTCTTC

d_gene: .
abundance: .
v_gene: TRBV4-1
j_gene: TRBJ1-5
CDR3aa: CASSQLQGGGGQPQHF
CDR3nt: TGCGCCAGCAGCCAACTCCAGGGAGGTGGGGGGCAGCCCCAGCATTTT

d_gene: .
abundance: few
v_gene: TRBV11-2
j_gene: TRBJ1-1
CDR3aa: CASSFPRQTLNTEAFF
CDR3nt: TGTGCCAGCAGCTTCCCCCGACAGACTCTGAACACTGAAGCTTTCTTT

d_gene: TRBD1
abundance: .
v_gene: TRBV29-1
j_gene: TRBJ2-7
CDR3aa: CSVGQGASYEQYF
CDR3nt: TGCAGCGTTGGGCAGGGGGCATCCTACGAGCAGTACTTC

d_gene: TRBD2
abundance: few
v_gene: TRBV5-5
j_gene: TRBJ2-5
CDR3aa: CASSRTSGRLGETQYF
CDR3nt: TGTGCCAGCAGTCGGACTAGCGGGAGACTTGGAGAGACCCAGTACTTC

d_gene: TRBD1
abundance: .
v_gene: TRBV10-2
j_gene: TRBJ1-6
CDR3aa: CASRDREFYSPLHF
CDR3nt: TGCGCCAGCAGGGACAGGGAGTTCTATTCACCCCTCCACTTT

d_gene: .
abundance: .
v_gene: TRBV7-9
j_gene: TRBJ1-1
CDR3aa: CASSPVRPYTEAFF
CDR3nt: TGTGCCAGCAGCCCCGTCAGGCCATACACTGAAGCTTTCTTT

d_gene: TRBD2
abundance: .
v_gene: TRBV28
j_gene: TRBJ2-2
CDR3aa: CASKGLLSNTGELFF
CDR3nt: TGTGCCAGCAAGGGACTACTCTCGAACACCGGGGAGCTGTTTTTT

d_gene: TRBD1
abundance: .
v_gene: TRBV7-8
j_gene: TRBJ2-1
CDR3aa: CASSFGTVYNEQFF
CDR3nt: TGTGCCAGCAGCTTCGGGACAGTATACAATGAGCAGTTCTTC

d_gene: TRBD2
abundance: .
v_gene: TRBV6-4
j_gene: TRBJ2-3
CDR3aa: CASSDSLAGSTDTQYF
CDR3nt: TGTGCCAGCAGTGACTCTCTAGCGGGTAGCACAGATACGCAGTATTTT

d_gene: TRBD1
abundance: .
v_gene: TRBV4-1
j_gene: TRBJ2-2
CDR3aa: CASSQGTGPLGELFF
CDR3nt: TGCGCCAGCAGCCAGGGGACAGGGCCGTTAGGGGAGCTGTTTTTT

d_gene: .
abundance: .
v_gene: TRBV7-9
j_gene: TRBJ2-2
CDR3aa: CASSLTGGQNTGELFF
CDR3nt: TGTGCCAGCAGCTTAACTGGCGGTCAGAACACCGGGGAGCTGTTTTTT

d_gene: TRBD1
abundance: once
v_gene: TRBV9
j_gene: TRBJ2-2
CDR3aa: CASSDDRAELFF
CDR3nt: TGTGCCAGCAGCGACGACAGGGCCGAGCTGTTTTTT

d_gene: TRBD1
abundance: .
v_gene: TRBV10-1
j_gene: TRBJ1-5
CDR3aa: CASSPTGGEDSENQPQHF
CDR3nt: TGCGCCAGCAGTCCGACAGGGGGCGAGGACTCAGAGAATCAGCCCCAGCATTTT

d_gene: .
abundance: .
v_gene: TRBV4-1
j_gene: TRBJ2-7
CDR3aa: CASSQGSGLSSYEQYF
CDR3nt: TGCGCCAGCAGCCAAGGTTCCGGACTAAGCTCCTACGAGCAGTACTTC

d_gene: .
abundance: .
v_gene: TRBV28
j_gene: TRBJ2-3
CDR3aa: CASSSAGGDTQYF
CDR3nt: TGTGCCAGCAGTTCGGCAGGAGGAGATACGCAGTATTTT

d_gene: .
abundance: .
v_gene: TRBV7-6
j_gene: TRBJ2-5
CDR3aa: CASSLGGEGVQETQYF
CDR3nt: TGTGCCAGCAGCTTAGGTGGGGAGGGGGTCCAAGAGACCCAGTACTTC

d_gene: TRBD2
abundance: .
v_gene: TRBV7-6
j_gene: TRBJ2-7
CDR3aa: CASSYAGAYEQYF
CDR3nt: TGTGCCAGCAGCTACGCGGGGGCCTACGAGCAGTACTTC

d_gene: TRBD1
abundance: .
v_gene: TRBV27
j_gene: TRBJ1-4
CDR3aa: CATSPQGSEKLFF
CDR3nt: TGTGCCACCTCTCCACAGGGGAGTGAAAAACTGTTTTTT

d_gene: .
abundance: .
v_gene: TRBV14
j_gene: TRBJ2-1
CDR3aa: CASSHVTGIHYNEQFF
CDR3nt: TGTGCCAGCAGCCACGTTACAGGGATCCACTACAATGAGCAGTTCTTC

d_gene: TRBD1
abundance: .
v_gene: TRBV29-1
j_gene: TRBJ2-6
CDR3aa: CSVRAGGASGANVLTF
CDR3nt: TGCAGCGTTCGGGCAGGGGGCGCTTCCGGGGCCAACGTCCTGACTTTC

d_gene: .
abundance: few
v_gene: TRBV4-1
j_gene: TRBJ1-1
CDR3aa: CASSQVAENTEAFF
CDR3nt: TGCGCCAGCAGCCAAGTAGCAGAGAACACTGAAGCTTTCTTT

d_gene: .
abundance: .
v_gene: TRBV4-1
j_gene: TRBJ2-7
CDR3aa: CASSHPGTSYEQYF
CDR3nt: TGCGCCAGCAGCCACCCCGGGACTTCCTACGAGCAGTACTTC

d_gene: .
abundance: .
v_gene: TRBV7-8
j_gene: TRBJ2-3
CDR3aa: CASSLGRQTSTDTQYF
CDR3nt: TGTGCCAGCAGCTTAGGACGACAGACTAGCACAGATACGCAGTATTTT

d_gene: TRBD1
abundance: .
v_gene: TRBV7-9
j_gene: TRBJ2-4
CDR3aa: CASSSGTGKAKNIQYF
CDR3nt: TGTGCCAGCAGTAGTGGGACAGGGAAAGCCAAAAACATTCAGTACTTC

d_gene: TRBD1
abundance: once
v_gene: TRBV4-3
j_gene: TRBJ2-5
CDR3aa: CASSQDRTGKETQYF
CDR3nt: TGCGCCAGCAGCCAAGATCGGACAGGGAAAGAGACCCAGTACTTC

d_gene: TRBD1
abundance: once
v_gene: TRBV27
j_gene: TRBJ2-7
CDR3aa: CASSWTGSYEQYF
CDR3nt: TGTGCCAGCAGTTGGACAGGGTCCTACGAGCAGTACTTC

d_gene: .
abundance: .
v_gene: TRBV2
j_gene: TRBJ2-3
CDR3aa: CASSAPGAGDTQYF
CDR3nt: TGTGCCAGCAGTGCGCCGGGAGCGGGAGATACGCAGTATTTT

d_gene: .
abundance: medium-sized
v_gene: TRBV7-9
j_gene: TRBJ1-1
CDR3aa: CASTPQQAPEAFF
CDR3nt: TGTGCCAGCACTCCCCAGCAGGCGCCTGAAGCTTTCTTT

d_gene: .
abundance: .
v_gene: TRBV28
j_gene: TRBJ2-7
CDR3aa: CASSYPPYFEQYF
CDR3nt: TGTGCCAGCAGTTATCCCCCCTACTTCGAGCAGTACTTC

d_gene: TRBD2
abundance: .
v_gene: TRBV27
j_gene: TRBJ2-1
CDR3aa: CASSQLAGPYNEQFF
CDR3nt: TGTGCCAGCAGCCAACTAGCGGGTCCTTACAATGAGCAGTTCTTC

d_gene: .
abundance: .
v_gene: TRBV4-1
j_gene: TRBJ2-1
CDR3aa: CASSQEMAEPYNEQFF
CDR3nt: TGCGCCAGCAGCCAAGAAATGGCCGAACCCTACAATGAGCAGTTCTTC

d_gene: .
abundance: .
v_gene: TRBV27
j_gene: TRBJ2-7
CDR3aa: CASIGAAYEQYF
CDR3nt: TGTGCCAGCATAGGAGCGGCCTACGAGCAGTACTTC

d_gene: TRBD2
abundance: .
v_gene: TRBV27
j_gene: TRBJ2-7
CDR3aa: CASNPSGRREQYF
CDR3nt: TGTGCCAGCAATCCTAGCGGGAGGCGTGAGCAGTACTTC

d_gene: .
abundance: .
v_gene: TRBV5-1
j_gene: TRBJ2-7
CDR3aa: CASSPLWTDYRFYEQYF
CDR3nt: TGCGCCAGCAGCCCCCTTTGGACAGACTATAGATTCTACGAGCAGTACTTC

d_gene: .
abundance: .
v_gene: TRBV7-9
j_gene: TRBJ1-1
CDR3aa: CASSLIQGLMNTEAFF
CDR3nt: TGTGCCAGCAGCTTAATACAGGGCCTGATGAACACTGAAGCTTTCTTT

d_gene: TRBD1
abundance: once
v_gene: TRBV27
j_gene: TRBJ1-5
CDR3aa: CASSLQGANQPQHF
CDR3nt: TGTGCCAGCAGCCTACAGGGGGCTAATCAGCCCCAGCATTTT

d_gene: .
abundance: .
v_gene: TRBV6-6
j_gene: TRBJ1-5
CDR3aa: CASSPTRGKPQHF
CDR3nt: TGTGCCAGCAGCCCTACCAGGGGTAAGCCCCAGCATTTT

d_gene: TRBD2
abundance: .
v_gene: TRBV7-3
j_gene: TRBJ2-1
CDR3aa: CASSYLAGGYNEQFF
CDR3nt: TGTGCCAGCAGCTATCTAGCGGGCGGCTACAATGAGCAGTTCTTC

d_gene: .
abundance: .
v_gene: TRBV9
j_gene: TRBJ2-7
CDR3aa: CASSVAFSGYEQYF
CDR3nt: TGTGCCAGCAGCGTAGCTTTTAGCGGCTACGAGCAGTACTTC

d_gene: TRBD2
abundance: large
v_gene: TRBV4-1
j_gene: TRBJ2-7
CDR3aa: CASSQTTSDPPTEQYF
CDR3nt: TGCGCCAGCAGCCAGACCACTAGCGACCCTCCTACAGAGCAGTACTTC

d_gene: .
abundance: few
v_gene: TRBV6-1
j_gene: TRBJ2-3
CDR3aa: CASSVGRDTDTQYF
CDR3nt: TGTGCCAGCAGTGTAGGGCGGGACACAGATACGCAGTATTTT

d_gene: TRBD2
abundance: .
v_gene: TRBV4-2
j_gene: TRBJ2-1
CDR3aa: CASSQAGREAYNEQFF
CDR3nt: TGTGCCAGCAGCCAAGCCGGGCGGGAGGCCTACAATGAGCAGTTCTTC

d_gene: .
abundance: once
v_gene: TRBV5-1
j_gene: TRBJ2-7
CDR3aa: CASSLVYRGTYEQYF
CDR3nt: TGCGCCAGCAGCTTGGTATACCGGGGAACCTACGAGCAGTACTTC

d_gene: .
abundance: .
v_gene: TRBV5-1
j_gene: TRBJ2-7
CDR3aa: CASSLSGAYEQYF
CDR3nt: TGCGCCAGCAGCTTATCGGGGGCCTACGAGCAGTACTTC

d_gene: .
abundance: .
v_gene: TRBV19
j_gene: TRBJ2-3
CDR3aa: CASSSPAVADTQYF
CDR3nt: TGTGCCAGTAGTAGCCCGGCGGTGGCAGATACGCAGTATTTT

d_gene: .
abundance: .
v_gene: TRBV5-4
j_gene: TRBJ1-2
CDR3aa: CASSPQGSYGYTF
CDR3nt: TGTGCCAGCAGCCCTCAGGGATCCTATGGCTACACCTTC

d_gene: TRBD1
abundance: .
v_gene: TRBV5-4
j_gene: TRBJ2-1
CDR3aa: CASSWGQGNEQFF
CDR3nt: TGTGCCAGCAGCTGGGGACAGGGAAATGAGCAGTTCTTC

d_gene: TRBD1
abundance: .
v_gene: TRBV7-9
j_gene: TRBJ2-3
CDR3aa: CASSPRWDRERTDTQYF
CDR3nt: TGTGCCAGCAGCCCCCGCTGGGACAGGGAAAGAACAGATACGCAGTATTTT

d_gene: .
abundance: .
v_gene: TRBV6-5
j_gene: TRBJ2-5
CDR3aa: CASSLNSPETQYF
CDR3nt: TGTGCCAGCAGTCTGAACTCCCCAGAGACCCAGTACTTC

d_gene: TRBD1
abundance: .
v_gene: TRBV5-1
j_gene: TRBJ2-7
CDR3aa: CASSQGQGSYEQYF
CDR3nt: TGCGCCAGCAGCCAGGGACAGGGAAGCTACGAGCAGTACTTC